The rows below give T cell receptor beta chains drawn from one sample of a study of OX40 agonist ivuxolimab in advanced cancers. Profiled with immunoSEQ multiplex PCR; TCRdb holds only in-frame clones, not every one. The repertoire holds fewer than 100,000 clones, approximately 83% seen once, with roughly 1.5% in the top ten. The material sequenced was CD4+ or CD8+ T cells sorted from blood, taken in a trial of the OX40 agonist ivuxolimab. The receptors derive from an adult with an advanced solid tumor such as melanoma, head and neck, liver or kidney cancer. Both conserved end residues are part of each CDR3. The D gene is left open where the match is weak. A clone size is listed for some rows: how often the clone was seen (once, few, many), or a class if it is expanded.

j_call,d_call,clone_size,v_call,cdr3_nt,cdr3_aa
TRBJ2-7,NA,NA,TRBV11-1,TGTGCCAGCAGCGCAACAGGGTCCTACGAGCAGTACTTC,CASSATGSYEQYF
TRBJ2-5,TRBD1,NA,TRBV2,TGTGCCAGCAGTAGAGACAGGGTACCCCCAGAGACCCAGTACTTC,CASSRDRVPPETQYF
TRBJ2-7,TRBD1,few,TRBV5-6,TGTGCCAGCAGAACCCCGGGACAGGCGTCCTACGAGCAGTACTTC,CASRTPGQASYEQYF
TRBJ2-1,NA,NA,TRBV4-3,TGCGCCAGCAGCCAAGAGTATAGGTTTAGGGGCAATGAGCAGTTCTTC,CASSQEYRFRGNEQFF
TRBJ2-3,NA,NA,TRBV19,TGTGCCAGTAGTTTCGGTAGCGACCCTAGCACAGATACGCAGTATTTT,CASSFGSDPSTDTQYF
TRBJ1-2,NA,NA,TRBV6-1,TGTGCCAGCAGTGAATTGGGAGTAATCATCTATGGCTACACCTTC,CASSELGVIIYGYTF
TRBJ1-5,NA,NA,TRBV5-6,TGTGCCAGCAGCTTCAGGGCCAATCAGCCCCAGCATTTT,CASSFRANQPQHF
TRBJ2-7,NA,medium-sized,TRBV14,TGTGCCAGCAGCCCGAAAAAGCGGGCGACCTACGAGCAGTACTTC,CASSPKKRATYEQYF
TRBJ2-5,TRBD2,NA,TRBV5-4,TGTGCCAGCAGCCCAAGGACTAGCGGGGGGCCAGGGGAGACCCAGTACTTC,CASSPRTSGGPGETQYF
TRBJ2-2,TRBD1,NA,TRBV5-6,TGTGCCAGCAGCCAGTGGGACAGAACAACCGGGGAGCTGTTTTTT,CASSQWDRTTGELFF
TRBJ2-1,TRBD2,NA,TRBV4-1,TGCGCCAGCAGCCAAGAACGGGTAGCGGGACCCGATGAGCAGTTCTTC,CASSQERVAGPDEQFF
TRBJ1-1,NA,NA,TRBV7-2,TGTGCCAGCAGCTTATCGGGGATGGAAGCTTTCTTT,CASSLSGMEAFF
TRBJ1-5,NA,NA,TRBV23-1,TGCGCCAGCAGTCAATCCGCGCGGGGGGTTGTTTTACAGCCCAATCAGCCCCAGCATTTT,CASSQSARGVVLQPNQPQHF